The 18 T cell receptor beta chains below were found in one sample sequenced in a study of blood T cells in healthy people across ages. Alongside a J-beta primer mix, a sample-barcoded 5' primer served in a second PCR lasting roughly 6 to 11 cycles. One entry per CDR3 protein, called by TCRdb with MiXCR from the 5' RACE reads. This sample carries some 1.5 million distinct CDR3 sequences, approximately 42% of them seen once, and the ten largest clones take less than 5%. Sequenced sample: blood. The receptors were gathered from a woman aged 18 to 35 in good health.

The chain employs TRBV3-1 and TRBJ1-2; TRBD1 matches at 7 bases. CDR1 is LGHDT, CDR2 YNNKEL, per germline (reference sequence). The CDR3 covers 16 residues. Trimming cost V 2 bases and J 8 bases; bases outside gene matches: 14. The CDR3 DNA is TGTGCCAGCAGCCAACAGGGGGACCTGGGGTGGAGCGGCTACACCTTC. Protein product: CASSQQGDLGWSGYTF.

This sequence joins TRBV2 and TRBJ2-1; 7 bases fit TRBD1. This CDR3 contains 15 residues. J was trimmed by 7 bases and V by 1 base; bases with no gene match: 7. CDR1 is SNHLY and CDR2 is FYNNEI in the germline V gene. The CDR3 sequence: CASSEEQGKLNEQFF. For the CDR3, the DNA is TGTGCCAGCAGTGAAGAACAGGGGAAATTGAATGAGCAGTTCTTC. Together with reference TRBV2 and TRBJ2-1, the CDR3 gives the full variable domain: EPEVTQTPSHQVTQMGQEVILRCVPISNHLYFYWYRQILGQKVEFLVSFYNNEISEKSEIFDDQFSVERPDGSNFTLKIRSTKLEDSAMYFCASSEEQGKLNEQFFGPGTRLTVL.

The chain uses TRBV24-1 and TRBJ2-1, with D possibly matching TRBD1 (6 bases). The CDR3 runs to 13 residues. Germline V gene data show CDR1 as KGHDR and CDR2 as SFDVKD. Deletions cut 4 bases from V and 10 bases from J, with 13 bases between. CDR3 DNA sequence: TGTGCCACCAGTGAGCCGGGACAAACGGAGCAGTTCTTC. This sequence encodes CATSEPGQTEQFF.

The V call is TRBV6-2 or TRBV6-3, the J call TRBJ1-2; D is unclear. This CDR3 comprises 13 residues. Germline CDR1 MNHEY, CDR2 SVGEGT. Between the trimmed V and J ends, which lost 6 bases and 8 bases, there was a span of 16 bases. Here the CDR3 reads CASSSGLSRGYTF. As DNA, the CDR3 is TGTGCCAGCAGCTCCGGACTCTCTCGAGGCTACACCTTC.

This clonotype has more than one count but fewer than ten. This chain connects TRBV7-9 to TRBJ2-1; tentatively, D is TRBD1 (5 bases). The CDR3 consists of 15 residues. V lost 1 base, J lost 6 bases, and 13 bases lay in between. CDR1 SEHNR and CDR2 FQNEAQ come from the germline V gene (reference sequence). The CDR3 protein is CASSLGGLTLNEQFF. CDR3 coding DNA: TGTGCCAGCAGCTTAGGGGGCCTTACCCTCAATGAGCAGTTCTTC. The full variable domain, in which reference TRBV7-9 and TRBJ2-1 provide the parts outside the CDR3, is DTGVSQNPRHKITKRGQNVTFRCDPISEHNRLYWYRQTLGQGPEFLTYFQNEAQLEKSRLLSDRFSAERPKGSFSTLEIQRTEQGDSAMYLCASSLGGLTLNEQFFGPGTRLTVL.

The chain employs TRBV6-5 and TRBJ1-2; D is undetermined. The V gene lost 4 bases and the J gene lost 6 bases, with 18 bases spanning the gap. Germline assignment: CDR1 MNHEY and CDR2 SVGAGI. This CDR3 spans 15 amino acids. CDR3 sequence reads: CASSSRTHTRDGYTF. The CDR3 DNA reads TGTGCCAGCAGTTCGCGGACCCACACGAGGGATGGCTACACCTTC.

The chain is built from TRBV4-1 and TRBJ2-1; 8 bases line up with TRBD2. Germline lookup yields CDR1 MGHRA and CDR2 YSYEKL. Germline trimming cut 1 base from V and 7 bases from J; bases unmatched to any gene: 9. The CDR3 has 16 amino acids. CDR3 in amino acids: CASSQVVGRAANEQFF. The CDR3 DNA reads TGCGCCAGCAGCCAAGTGGTCGGGAGGGCCGCTAATGAGCAGTTCTTC.

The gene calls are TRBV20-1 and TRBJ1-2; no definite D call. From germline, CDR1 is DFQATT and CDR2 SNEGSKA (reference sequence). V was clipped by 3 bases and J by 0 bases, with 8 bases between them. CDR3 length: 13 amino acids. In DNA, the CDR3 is TGCAGTGCTAGCGGCACCTCTAACTATGGCTACACCTTC. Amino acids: CSASGTSNYGYTF.

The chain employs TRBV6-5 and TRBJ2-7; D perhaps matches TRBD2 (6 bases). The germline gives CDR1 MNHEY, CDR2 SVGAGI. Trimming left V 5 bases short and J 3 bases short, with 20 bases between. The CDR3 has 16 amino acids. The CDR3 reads CASSHVVGTDIYEQYF. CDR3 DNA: TGTGCCAGCAGTCACGTCGTGGGGACTGACATCTACGAGCAGTACTTC.

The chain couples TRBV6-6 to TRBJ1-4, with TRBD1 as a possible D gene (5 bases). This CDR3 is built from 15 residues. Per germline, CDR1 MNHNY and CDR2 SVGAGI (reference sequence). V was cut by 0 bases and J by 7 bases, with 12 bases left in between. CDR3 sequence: CASSYSAGSVEKLFF. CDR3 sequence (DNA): TGTGCCAGCAGTTACTCGGCAGGGTCGGTTGAAAAACTGTTTTTT.

The CDR3 reads CSASRGFTSTDTQYF. The CDR3 region has the DNA TGCAGTGCCAGCCGGGGGTTTACTAGCACAGATACGCAGTATTTT. The chain recombines TRBV20-1 with TRBJ2-3; D is possibly TRBD2 (6 bases). There are 15 residues in the CDR3. Deletions cut 6 bases from V and 0 bases from J, with 16 bases between. Germline V gene sequence: CDR1 DFQATT, CDR2 SNEGSKA (reference sequence).

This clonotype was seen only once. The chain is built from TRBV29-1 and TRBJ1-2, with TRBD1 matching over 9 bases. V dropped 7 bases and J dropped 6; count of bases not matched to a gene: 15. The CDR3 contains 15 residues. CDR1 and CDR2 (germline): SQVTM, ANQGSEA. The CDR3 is CSALSGQGSRNGYTF. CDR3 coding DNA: TGCAGCGCCCTTTCGGGACAGGGTAGTAGGAATGGCTACACCTTC.

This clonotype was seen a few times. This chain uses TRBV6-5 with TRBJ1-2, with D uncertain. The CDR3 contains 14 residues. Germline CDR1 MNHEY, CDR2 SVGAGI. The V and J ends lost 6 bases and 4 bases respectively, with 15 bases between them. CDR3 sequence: CASRKSDGTYGYTF. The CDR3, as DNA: TGTGCCAGCAGAAAAAGCGACGGTACCTATGGCTACACCTTC.

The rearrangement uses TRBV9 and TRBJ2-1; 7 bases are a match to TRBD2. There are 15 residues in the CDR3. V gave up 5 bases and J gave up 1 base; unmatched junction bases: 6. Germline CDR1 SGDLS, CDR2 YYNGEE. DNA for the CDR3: TGTGCCAGCAGTGAGAGGGAGGGGTCCTACAATGAGCAGTTCTTC. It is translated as CASSEREGSYNEQFF. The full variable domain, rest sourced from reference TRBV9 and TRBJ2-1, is DSGVTQTPKHLITATGQRVTLRCSPRSGDLSVYWYQQSLDQGLQFLIQYYNGEERAKGNILERFSAQQFPDLHSELNLSSLELGDSALYFCASSEREGSYNEQFFGPGTRLTVL.

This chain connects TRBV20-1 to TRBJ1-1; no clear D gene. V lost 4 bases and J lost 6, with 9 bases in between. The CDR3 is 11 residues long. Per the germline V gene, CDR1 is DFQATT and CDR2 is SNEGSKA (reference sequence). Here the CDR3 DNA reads TGCAGTGCTAAGCAAAACGCTGAAGCTTTCTTT. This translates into CSAKQNAEAFF.

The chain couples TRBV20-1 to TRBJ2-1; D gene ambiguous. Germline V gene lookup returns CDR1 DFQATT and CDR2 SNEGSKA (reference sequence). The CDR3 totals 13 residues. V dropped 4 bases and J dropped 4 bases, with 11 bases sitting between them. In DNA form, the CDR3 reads TGCAGTGCTAAGGGCGGTTGGTACAATGAGCAGTTCTTC. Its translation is CSAKGGWYNEQFF.

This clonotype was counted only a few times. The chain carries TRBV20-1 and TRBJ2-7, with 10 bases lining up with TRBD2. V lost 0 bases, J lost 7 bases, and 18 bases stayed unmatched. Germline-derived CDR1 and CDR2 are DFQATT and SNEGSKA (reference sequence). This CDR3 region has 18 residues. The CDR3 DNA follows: TGCAGTGCTAGAGACCCCGGGGGACTAGCGACCGCTTTAAGGGAGCAGTACTTC. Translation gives CSARDPGGLATALREQYF.

CDR3 loop: CASSFYSGRAADTQYF. The CDR3 DNA sequence: TGTGCCAGCAGCTTCTATAGCGGGAGGGCGGCAGATACGCAGTATTTT. The chain joins TRBV7-2 to TRBJ2-3; 11 nucleotides agree with TRBD2. V lost 3 bases to trimming and J lost 4 bases; unmatched junction nucleotides: 6. The CDR3 contains 16 residues. The germline gives CDR1 SGHTA, CDR2 FQGNSA.